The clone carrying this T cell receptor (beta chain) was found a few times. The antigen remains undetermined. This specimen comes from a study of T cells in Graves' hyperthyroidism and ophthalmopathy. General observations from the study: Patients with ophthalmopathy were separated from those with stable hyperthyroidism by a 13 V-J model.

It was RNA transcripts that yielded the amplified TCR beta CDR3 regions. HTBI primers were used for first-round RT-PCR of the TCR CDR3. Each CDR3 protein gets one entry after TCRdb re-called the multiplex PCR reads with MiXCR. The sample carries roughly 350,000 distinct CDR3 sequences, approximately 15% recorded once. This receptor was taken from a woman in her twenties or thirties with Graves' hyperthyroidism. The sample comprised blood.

The CDR3 nucleotides read TGTGCCAGCCCCCCGGGGGGTCAGCCCCAGCATTTT. It translates to CASPPGGQPQHF. The chain carries TRBV6-2 or TRBV6-3 and TRBJ1-5; possible D gene TRBD1, 5 bases. The V end lost 8 bases, the J end lost 6 bases, and 11 bases lay between the germline ends. Germline-derived CDR1 and CDR2 are MNHEY and SVGEGT. The CDR3 runs 12 residues.